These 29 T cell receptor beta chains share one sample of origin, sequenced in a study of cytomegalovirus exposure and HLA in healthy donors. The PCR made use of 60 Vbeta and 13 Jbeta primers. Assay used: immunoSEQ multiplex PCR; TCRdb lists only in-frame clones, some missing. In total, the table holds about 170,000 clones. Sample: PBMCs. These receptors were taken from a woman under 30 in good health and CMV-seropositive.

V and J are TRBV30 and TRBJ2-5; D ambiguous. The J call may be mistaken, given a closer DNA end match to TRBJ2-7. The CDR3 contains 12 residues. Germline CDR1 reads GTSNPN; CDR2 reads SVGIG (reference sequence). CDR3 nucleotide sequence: TGTGCCTGGAGTCTTTTAAGCTACGAGCAGTACTTC. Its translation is CAWSLLSYEQYF.

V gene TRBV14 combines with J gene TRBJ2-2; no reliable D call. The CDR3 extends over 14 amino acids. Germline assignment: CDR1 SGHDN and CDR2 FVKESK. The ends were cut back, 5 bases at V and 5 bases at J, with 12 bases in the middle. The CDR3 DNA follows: TGTGCCAGCAGCAAGATTAGATCGACCGGGGAGCTGTTTTTT. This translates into CASSKIRSTGELFF. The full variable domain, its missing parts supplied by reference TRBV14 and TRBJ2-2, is EAGVTQFPSHSVIEKGQTVTLRCDPISGHDNLYWYRRVMGKEIKFLLHFVKESKQDESGMPNNRFLAERTGGTYSTLKVQPAELEDSGVYFCASSKIRSTGELFFGEGSRLTVL.

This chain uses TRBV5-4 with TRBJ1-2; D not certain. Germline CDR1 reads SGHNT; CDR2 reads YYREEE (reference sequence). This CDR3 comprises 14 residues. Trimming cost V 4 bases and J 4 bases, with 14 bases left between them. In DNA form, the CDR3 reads TGTGCCAGCAGCGCCGGTCAAAGGAGCTATGGCTACACCTTC. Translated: CASSAGQRSYGYTF.

This CDR3 reads CASSQDRGRLNEKLFF. The CDR3 DNA sequence: TGCGCCAGCAGCCAAGATCGTGGCAGACTTAATGAAAAACTGTTTTTT. This chain links TRBV4-3 with TRBJ1-4; D remains unclear. The V end was cut by 0 bases, the J end by 4 bases, with 12 bases between. From germline, CDR1 is LGHNA and CDR2 YSLEER. This CDR3 is built from 16 residues.

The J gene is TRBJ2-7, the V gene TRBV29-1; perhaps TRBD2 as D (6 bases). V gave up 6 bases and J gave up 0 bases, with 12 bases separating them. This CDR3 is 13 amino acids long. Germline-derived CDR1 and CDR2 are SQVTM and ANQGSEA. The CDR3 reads CSVGGTDSYEQYF. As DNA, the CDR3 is TGCAGCGTAGGAGGGACGGACTCCTACGAGCAGTACTTC.

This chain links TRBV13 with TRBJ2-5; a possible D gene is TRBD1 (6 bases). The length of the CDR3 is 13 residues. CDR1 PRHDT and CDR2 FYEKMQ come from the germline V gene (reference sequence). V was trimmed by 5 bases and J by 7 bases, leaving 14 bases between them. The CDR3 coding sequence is TGTGCCAGCAGCCCCTACCAGGGGCCGACCCAGTACTTC. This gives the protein CASSPYQGPTQYF.

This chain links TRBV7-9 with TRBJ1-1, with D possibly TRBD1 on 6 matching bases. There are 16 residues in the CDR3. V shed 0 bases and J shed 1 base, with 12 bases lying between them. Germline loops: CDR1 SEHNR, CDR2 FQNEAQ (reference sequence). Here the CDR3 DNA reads TGTGCCAGCAGCTTAGCCGCAGGGGCCCCGAACACTGAAGCTTTCTTT. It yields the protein CASSLAAGAPNTEAFF.

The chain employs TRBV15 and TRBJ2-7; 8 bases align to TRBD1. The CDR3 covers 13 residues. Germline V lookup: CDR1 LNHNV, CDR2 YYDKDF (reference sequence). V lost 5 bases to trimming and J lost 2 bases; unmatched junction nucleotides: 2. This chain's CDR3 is CATSPGQAYEQYF. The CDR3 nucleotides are TGTGCCACCAGCCCGGGACAGGCCTACGAGCAGTACTTC.

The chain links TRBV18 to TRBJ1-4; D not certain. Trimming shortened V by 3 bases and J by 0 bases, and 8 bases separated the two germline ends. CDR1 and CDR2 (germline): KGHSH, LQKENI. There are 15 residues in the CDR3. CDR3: CASSPREATNEKLFF. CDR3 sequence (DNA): TGTGCCAGCTCACCGCGTGAGGCAACTAATGAAAAACTGTTTTTT.

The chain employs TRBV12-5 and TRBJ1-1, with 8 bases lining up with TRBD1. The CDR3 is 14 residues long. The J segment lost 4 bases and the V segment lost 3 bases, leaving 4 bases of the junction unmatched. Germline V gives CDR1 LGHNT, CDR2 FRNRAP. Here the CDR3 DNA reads TGTGCTAGTGGTTTCCAGGGGGCGGGCACTGAAGCTTTCTTT. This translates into CASGFQGAGTEAFF.

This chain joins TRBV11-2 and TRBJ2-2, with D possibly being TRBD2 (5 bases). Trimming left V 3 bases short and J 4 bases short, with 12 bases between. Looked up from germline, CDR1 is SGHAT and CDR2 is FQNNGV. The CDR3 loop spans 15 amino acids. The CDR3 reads CASSFLRGSTGELFF. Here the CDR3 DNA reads TGTGCCAGCAGCTTCTTACGGGGAAGCACCGGGGAGCTGTTTTTT.

CDR3 nucleotides: TGTGCCAGCTCACCAGCAGGGGCGGGCAATCAGCCCCAGCATTTT. Its translation is CASSPAGAGNQPQHF. The chain carries TRBV18 and TRBJ1-5; tentatively, D is TRBD1 (6 bases). Germline V lookup: CDR1 KGHSH, CDR2 LQKENI. This CDR3 has 15 residues. Trimming removed 2 bases from V and 2 bases from J, with 10 bases in between.

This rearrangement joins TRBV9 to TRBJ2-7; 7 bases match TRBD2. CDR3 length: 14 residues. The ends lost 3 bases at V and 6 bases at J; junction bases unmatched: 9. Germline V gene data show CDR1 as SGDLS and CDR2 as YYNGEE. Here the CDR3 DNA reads TGTGCCAGCAGCGCTTCGGCGGGGAGGGGCGAGCAGTACTTC. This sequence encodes CASSASAGRGEQYF.

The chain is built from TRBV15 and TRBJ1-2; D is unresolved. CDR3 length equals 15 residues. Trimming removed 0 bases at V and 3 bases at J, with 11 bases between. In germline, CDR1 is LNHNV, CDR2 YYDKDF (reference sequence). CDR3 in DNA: TGTGCCACCAGCAGAGAGCGAATACGGGACTATGGCTACACCTTC. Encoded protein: CATSRERIRDYGYTF. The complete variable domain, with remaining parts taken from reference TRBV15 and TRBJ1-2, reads DAMVIQNPRYQVTQFGKPVTLSCSQTLNHNVMYWYQQKSSQAPKLLFHYYDKDFNNEADTPDNFQSRRPNTSFCFLDIRSPGLGDTAMYLCATSRERIRDYGYTFGSGTRLTVV.

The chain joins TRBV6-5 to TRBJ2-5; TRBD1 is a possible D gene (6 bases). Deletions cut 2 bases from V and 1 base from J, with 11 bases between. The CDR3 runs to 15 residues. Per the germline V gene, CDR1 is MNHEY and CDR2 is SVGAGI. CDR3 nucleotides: TGTGCCAGCAGTTACGATAGACAGGCCCAAGAGACCCAGTACTTC. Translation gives CASSYDRQAQETQYF.

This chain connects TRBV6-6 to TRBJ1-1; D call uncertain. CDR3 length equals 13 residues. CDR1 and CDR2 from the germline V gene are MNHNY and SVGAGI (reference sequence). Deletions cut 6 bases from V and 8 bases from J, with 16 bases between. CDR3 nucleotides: TGTGCCAGCAGCCCCCCCGCCAGGTTCGAAGCTTTCTTT. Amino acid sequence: CASSPPARFEAFF.

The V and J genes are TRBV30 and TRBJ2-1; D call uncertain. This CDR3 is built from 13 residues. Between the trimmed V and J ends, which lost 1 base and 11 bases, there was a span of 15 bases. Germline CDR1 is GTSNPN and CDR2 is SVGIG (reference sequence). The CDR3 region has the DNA TGTGCCTGGAGTGAAACCTTAGAGAGTAAGCAGTTCTTC. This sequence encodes CAWSETLESKQFF.

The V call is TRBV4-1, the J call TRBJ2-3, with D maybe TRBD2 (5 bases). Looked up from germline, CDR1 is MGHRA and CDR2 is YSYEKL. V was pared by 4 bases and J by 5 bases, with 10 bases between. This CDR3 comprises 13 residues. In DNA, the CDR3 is TGCGCCAGCAGCCCCCGAGAGGGAGATACGCAGTATTTT. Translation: CASSPREGDTQYF.

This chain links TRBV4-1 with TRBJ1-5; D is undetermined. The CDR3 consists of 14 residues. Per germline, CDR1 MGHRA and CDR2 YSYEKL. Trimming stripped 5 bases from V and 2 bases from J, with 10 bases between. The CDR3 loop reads CASSRLEGNQPQHF. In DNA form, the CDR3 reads TGCGCCAGCAGCAGGTTGGAGGGCAATCAGCCCCAGCATTTT.

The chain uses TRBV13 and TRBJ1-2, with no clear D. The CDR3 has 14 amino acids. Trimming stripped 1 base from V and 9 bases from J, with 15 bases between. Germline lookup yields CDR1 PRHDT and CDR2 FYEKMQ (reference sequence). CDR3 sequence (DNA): TGTGCCAGCAGCTTAGACTTTAAACCGCCTAGCTACACCTTC. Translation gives CASSLDFKPPSYTF.

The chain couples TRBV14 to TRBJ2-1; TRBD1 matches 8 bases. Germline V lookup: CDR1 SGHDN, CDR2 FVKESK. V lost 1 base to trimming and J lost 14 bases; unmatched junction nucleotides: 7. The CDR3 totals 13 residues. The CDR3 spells CASSQVRQDREFF. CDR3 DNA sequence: TGTGCCAGCAGCCAAGTGAGACAGGACAGGGAGTTCTTC.

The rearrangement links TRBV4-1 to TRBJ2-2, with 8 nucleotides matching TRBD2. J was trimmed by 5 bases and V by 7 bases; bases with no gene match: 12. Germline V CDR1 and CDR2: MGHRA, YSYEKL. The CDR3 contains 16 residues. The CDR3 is CASKVEAGGATGELFF. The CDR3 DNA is TGCGCCAGCAAGGTAGAGGCGGGAGGTGCTACCGGGGAGCTGTTTTTT.

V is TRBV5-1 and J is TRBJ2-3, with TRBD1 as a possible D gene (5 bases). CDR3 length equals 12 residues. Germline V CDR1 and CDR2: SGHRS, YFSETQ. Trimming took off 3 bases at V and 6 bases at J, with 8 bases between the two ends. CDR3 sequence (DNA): TGCGCCAGCAGCTCCCGACAGGATACGCAGTATTTT. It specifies CASSSRQDTQYF.

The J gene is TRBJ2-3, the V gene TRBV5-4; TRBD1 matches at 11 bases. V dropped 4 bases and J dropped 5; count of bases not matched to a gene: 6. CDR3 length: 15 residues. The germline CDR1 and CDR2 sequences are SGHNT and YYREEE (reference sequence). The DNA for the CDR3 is TGTGCCAGCAGCCGCGGACAGGGGGCACTAGATACGCAGTATTTT. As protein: CASSRGQGALDTQYF. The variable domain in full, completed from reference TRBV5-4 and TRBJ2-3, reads ETGVTQSPTHLIKTRGQQVTLRCSSQSGHNTVSWYQQALGQGPQFIFQYYREEENGRGNFPPRFSGLQFPNYSSELNVNALELDDSALYLCASSRGQGALDTQYFGPGTRLTVL.

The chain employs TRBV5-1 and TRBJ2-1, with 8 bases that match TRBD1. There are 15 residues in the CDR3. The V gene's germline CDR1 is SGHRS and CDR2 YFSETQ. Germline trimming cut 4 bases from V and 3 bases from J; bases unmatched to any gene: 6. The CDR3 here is CASSQRQGIYNEQFF. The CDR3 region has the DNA TGCGCCAGCAGCCAGAGACAGGGGATCTACAATGAGCAGTTCTTC.

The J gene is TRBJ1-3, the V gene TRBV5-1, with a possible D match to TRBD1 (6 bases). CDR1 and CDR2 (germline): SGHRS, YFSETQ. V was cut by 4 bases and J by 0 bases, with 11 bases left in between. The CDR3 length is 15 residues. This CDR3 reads CASSPRTDSGNTIYF. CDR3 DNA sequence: TGCGCCAGCAGCCCACGGACAGACTCTGGAAACACCATATATTTT.

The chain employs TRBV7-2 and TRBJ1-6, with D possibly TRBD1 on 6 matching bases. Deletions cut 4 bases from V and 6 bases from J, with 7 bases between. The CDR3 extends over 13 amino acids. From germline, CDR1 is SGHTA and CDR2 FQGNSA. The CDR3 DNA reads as TGTGCCAGCAGCTCACAGGGTAATTCACCCCTCCACTTT. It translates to CASSSQGNSPLHF.

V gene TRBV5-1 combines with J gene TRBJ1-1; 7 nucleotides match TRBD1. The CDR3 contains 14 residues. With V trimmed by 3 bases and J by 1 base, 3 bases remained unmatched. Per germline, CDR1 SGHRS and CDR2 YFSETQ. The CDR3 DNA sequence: TGCGCCAGCAGCTGGGGGACAGCGAACACTGAAGCTTTCTTT. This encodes CASSWGTANTEAFF.

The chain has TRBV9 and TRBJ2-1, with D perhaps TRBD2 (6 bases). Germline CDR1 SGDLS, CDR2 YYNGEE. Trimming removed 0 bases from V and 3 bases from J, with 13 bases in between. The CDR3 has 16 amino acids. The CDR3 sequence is CASSVEVGGIYNEQFF. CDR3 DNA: TGTGCCAGCAGCGTAGAGGTTGGGGGGATCTACAATGAGCAGTTCTTC.